This T cell receptor (beta chain) was recorded in a study of CD8+ T cells in alopecia areata. Findings and limits, study-wide: Scalp clonality, together with expanded CD8+ clones among the top 100, fell significantly with tofacitinib. Resident alphabeta T cells of normal skin are also sequenced in scalp samples. Numerous expanded lesional clones remained in scalp and blood during tofacitinib.

Sequencing used cDNA as its template, made by extracting RNA and reverse transcribing it. The assay was immunoSEQ multiplex PCR, and TCRdb's table has in-frame clones only and misses some. The sample lists approximately 300,000 clones; roughly 60% were seen once. This CDR3 contains 12 residues. CDR1 is SQVTM and CDR2 is ANQGSEA in the germline V gene. The J segment lost 6 bases and the V segment lost 4 bases, leaving 0 bases of the junction unmatched. This clone was found a few times. Antigen: not known. Treatment here: oral pan-JAK inhibitor, 5-10 mg twice daily. The TCR was taken from a human donor with alopecia areata. Sample: CD4+ T cells sorted from blood, taken at week 24, from a patient treated with tofacitinib. The gene calls are TRBV29-1 and TRBJ1-4, with 9 bases matching TRBD1. The CDR3: CSVGTGDEKLFF. DNA for the CDR3: TGCAGCGTTGGGACAGGGGATGAAAAACTGTTTTTT.